These T cell receptor beta chains were read from a single sample in a study of T cell responses to AZD1222 COVID-19 vaccine. Libraries were prepared by immunoSEQ multiplex PCR; TCRdb keeps only in-frame clonotypes and omits some of them. The table records around 100,000 clones, about 85% of them present only once. Sequences were derived from peripheral blood, sampled 28 days after the second AZD1222 dose. Receptor source: an adult who received the AZD1222 COVID-19 vaccine. Both conserved end residues are part of each CDR3. The order of the fields is CDR3 DNA, CDR3 protein, clone size, V gene, D gene, J gene. A D gene is named only where the DNA matches it firmly. Size is omitted from some rows. Given values are once, few, many or a class for expanded clones.

DNA: TGTGCCAGCAGCGCCCTGCAGGGCTCTGGGGCCAACGTCCTGACTTTC; CDR3: CASSALQGSGANVLTF; size: NA; V: TRBV7-2; D: NA; J: TRBJ2-6
DNA: TGTGCCAGCAGCTTCGGCAGAATCTACAATGAGCAGTTCTTC; CDR3: CASSFGRIYNEQFF; size: NA; V: TRBV11-3; D: NA; J: TRBJ2-1
DNA: TGTGCCAGCAGCAGCACAGGGGGACAGGCTTTCTTT; CDR3: CASSSTGGQAFF; size: once; V: TRBV6-5; D: TRBD1; J: TRBJ1-1
DNA: TGTGCCAGCAGACCGACAGGGCTCTATGGCTACACCTTC; CDR3: CASRPTGLYGYTF; size: NA; V: TRBV5-4; D: TRBD1; J: TRBJ1-2
DNA: TGTGCCAGCAGCCCCCTAGCGGGCTTTTCCAATGAGCAGTTCTTC; CDR3: CASSPLAGFSNEQFF; size: once; V: TRBV7-9; D: TRBD2; J: TRBJ2-1
DNA: TGTGCCAGCACATCTCTAGCGGGAGGGCCGCGCAATGAGCAGTTCTTC; CDR3: CASTSLAGGPRNEQFF; size: few; V: TRBV27; D: TRBD2; J: TRBJ2-1
DNA: TGTGCCAGCAGGTCCGGCCACTACGAGCAGTACTTC; CDR3: CASRSGHYEQYF; size: NA; V: TRBV2; D: NA; J: TRBJ2-7
DNA: TGTGCCAGCAGCCCGGACGGCCGCTATGGCTACACCTTC; CDR3: CASSPDGRYGYTF; size: NA; V: TRBV9; D: NA; J: TRBJ1-2
DNA: TGTGCCAGCAGCGTAGCAGGCGGGACCGCTAGCACAGATACGCAGTATTTT; CDR3: CASSVAGGTASTDTQYF; size: NA; V: TRBV9; D: NA; J: TRBJ2-3
DNA: TGCGCCAGCAGCCAAAATCTGAGGACTAGCGGGCGCACAGATACGCAGTATTTT; CDR3: CASSQNLRTSGRTDTQYF; size: NA; V: TRBV4-3; D: TRBD2; J: TRBJ2-3
DNA: TGTGCCAGCAGTTACTCTGTCCAAACAAACTATGGCTACACCTTC; CDR3: CASSYSVQTNYGYTF; size: NA; V: TRBV6-5; D: NA; J: TRBJ1-2
DNA: TGTGCCAGCAGCATGCCGGGACAGGAGGGGAGAGAGCAGTACTTC; CDR3: CASSMPGQEGREQYF; size: NA; V: TRBV5-4; D: TRBD1; J: TRBJ2-7
DNA: TGCGCCAGCAGCCCGGTTTTGGGAGCCAACGAGCAGTACTTC; CDR3: CASSPVLGANEQYF; size: once; V: TRBV5-1; D: NA; J: TRBJ2-7
DNA: TGCAGCGTCCGGGCTAGCGGGACCGGCGAGCAGTACTTC; CDR3: CSVRASGTGEQYF; size: NA; V: TRBV29-1; D: TRBD2; J: TRBJ2-7
DNA: TGTGCCAGCAGTTCTGGGGAACTAGGGGAAAAACTGTTTTTT; CDR3: CASSSGELGEKLFF; size: NA; V: TRBV28; D: NA; J: TRBJ1-4
DNA: TGTGCCAGCAGCGTTCTGGAGGGTAGGAACACCGGGGAGCTGTTTTTT; CDR3: CASSVLEGRNTGELFF; size: NA; V: TRBV9; D: NA; J: TRBJ2-2
DNA: TGCGCCAGTGGCAGGGGGCGGAACACCGGGGAGCTGTTTTTT; CDR3: CASGRGRNTGELFF; size: NA; V: TRBV4-3; D: TRBD1; J: TRBJ2-2
DNA: TGTGCCAGCAGTCTAACAGGGGGCATTGGAAACACCATATATTTT; CDR3: CASSLTGGIGNTIYF; size: NA; V: TRBV6-5; D: TRBD1; J: TRBJ1-3
DNA: TGCGCCAGCAGCTGGTCAGGGCTAGCGGGAGAAGCAGATACGCAGTATTTT; CDR3: CASSWSGLAGEADTQYF; size: once; V: TRBV5-1; D: TRBD2; J: TRBJ2-3
DNA: TGTGCCAGCAGTCAGAGGACAGGGAACTACGAGCAGTACTTC; CDR3: CASSQRTGNYEQYF; size: NA; V: TRBV5-4; D: TRBD1; J: TRBJ2-7
DNA: TGCAGCGTTGAAGATCGGTCTAGCGGTTTCCCCGAGCAGTACTTC; CDR3: CSVEDRSSGFPEQYF; size: NA; V: TRBV29-1; D: TRBD2; J: TRBJ2-7
DNA: TGCGCCAGCAGCCAAGACGGGACAGGGATATCCACTGAAGCTTTCTTT; CDR3: CASSQDGTGISTEAFF; size: NA; V: TRBV4-1; D: TRBD1; J: TRBJ1-1
DNA: TGTGCCAGCAGTTTTAGGAATAATGAAAAACTGTTTTTT; CDR3: CASSFRNNEKLFF; size: NA; V: TRBV12-3/TRBV12-4; D: NA; J: TRBJ1-4
DNA: TGTGCCTGGAGTGACGGTCCGTTCATTCAGTACTTC; CDR3: CAWSDGPFIQYF; size: few; V: TRBV30; D: NA; J: TRBJ2-4
DNA: TGTGCCAGTAGTATTCAGGGGGCGATGGGCAATCAGCCCCAGCATTTT; CDR3: CASSIQGAMGNQPQHF; size: few; V: TRBV19; D: TRBD1; J: TRBJ1-5
DNA: TGTGCCAGCAGCTTAAGTTCCGAACGTGCAGGGCAGCCCCAGCATTTT; CDR3: CASSLSSERAGQPQHF; size: NA; V: TRBV7-9; D: NA; J: TRBJ1-5
DNA: TGTGCCAGTAGTGGAAGACAGGGGGCGAACCAAGAGACCCAGTACTTC; CDR3: CASSGRQGANQETQYF; size: NA; V: TRBV19; D: TRBD1; J: TRBJ2-5
DNA: TGTGCCAGCTCACCTCGCCCTGAGACGGTAGGGGAGCAGTACTTC; CDR3: CASSPRPETVGEQYF; size: few; V: TRBV18; D: NA; J: TRBJ2-7
DNA: TGTGCCAGCTCACAACTACTTGACGAGGGGGCCACTGAAGCTTTCTTT; CDR3: CASSQLLDEGATEAFF; size: NA; V: TRBV18; D: TRBD1; J: TRBJ1-1
DNA: TGTGCCTGCTCGGGGGGCAGTCAGCCCCAGCATTTT; CDR3: CACSGGSQPQHF; size: NA; V: TRBV30; D: NA; J: TRBJ1-5
DNA: TGTGCCAGTAGTACGTCTTGGGGGCGGGAGATATCCCCCTACGAGCAGTACTTC; CDR3: CASSTSWGREISPYEQYF; size: NA; V: TRBV19; D: NA; J: TRBJ2-7
DNA: TGTGCCAGCAGCATAGCCTTGACACCCAACACTGAAGCTTTCTTT; CDR3: CASSIALTPNTEAFF; size: NA; V: TRBV3-1/TRBV3-2; D: NA; J: TRBJ1-1
DNA: TGCGCCAGCAGATTGACAGGGCTGGGAAATGAAAAACTGTTTTTT; CDR3: CASRLTGLGNEKLFF; size: NA; V: TRBV5-1; D: TRBD1; J: TRBJ1-4
DNA: TGTGCCAGTAGTCTGCCGGGACTCGGATACGAGCAGTACTTC; CDR3: CASSLPGLGYEQYF; size: NA; V: TRBV19; D: NA; J: TRBJ2-7
DNA: TGTGCCAGCTCACTGGGACAGCCGGGGGTATATGGCTACACCTTC; CDR3: CASSLGQPGVYGYTF; size: NA; V: TRBV18; D: TRBD1; J: TRBJ1-2
DNA: TGTGCCAGCACCCTAAGTGGTATAAGCTCGGCTTTCTTT; CDR3: CASTLSGISSAFF; size: NA; V: TRBV7-8; D: NA; J: TRBJ1-1
DNA: TGTGCCAGCAGCCTTTCTAGCGGGGGAACCTCCTACAATGAGCAGTTCTTC; CDR3: CASSLSSGGTSYNEQFF; size: NA; V: TRBV9; D: TRBD2; J: TRBJ2-1
DNA: TGTGCCAGTAGTTCCCAGGCAGGTAGCAATCAGCCCCAGCATTTT; CDR3: CASSSQAGSNQPQHF; size: NA; V: TRBV19; D: NA; J: TRBJ1-5
DNA: TGTGCCAGCAGCCGGGATGGTCCGGAGACCCAGTACTTC; CDR3: CASSRDGPETQYF; size: NA; V: TRBV3-1/TRBV3-2; D: NA; J: TRBJ2-5
DNA: TGCGCCAGCAGCTGGGGACAGGGTCGGGGCTACGAGCAGTACTTC; CDR3: CASSWGQGRGYEQYF; size: NA; V: TRBV5-1; D: TRBD1; J: TRBJ2-7
DNA: TGTGCCAGCACTATGACAGGGCAGAATCAGCCCCAGCATTTT; CDR3: CASTMTGQNQPQHF; size: NA; V: TRBV6-5; D: TRBD1; J: TRBJ1-5
DNA: TGTGCCAGCAGCTGGGGCGTTAGCAATCAGCCCCAGCATTTT; CDR3: CASSWGVSNQPQHF; size: NA; V: TRBV5-6; D: NA; J: TRBJ1-5
DNA: TGTGCCAGCAGCTTAGGCCCTAGCGGGGGGCCATACAATGAGCAGTTCTTC; CDR3: CASSLGPSGGPYNEQFF; size: NA; V: TRBV7-2; D: TRBD2; J: TRBJ2-1
DNA: TGTGCCAGCAGTCTAACAGGGACTTCCTACAATGAGCAGTTCTTC; CDR3: CASSLTGTSYNEQFF; size: NA; V: TRBV27; D: NA; J: TRBJ2-1
DNA: TGTGCCAGCAGCTACGACAGGGCCGAGCAGTACTTC; CDR3: CASSYDRAEQYF; size: NA; V: TRBV11-2; D: TRBD1; J: TRBJ2-7
DNA: TGTGCCAGCAGTTCGAAGACAGGGGGTTGGCCCCAGCATTTT; CDR3: CASSSKTGGWPQHF; size: NA; V: TRBV6-5; D: TRBD1; J: TRBJ1-5
DNA: TGTGCCAGCAGAAGGGGGATGACGGTGGGGTCCGGGGAGCTGTTTTTT; CDR3: CASRRGMTVGSGELFF; size: NA; V: TRBV2; D: NA; J: TRBJ2-2
DNA: TGTGCCAGCTCGGGACAGATCTACGAGCAGTACTTC; CDR3: CASSGQIYEQYF; size: NA; V: TRBV2; D: TRBD1; J: TRBJ2-7
DNA: TGTGCCAGCAGTTTAGGACAGGAAAGTGAAGCTTTCTTT; CDR3: CASSLGQESEAFF; size: NA; V: TRBV12-3/TRBV12-4; D: NA; J: TRBJ1-1
DNA: TGTGCCAGCAGTTACACCCCGGGAGTGGAGACCCAGTACTTC; CDR3: CASSYTPGVETQYF; size: NA; V: TRBV6-5; D: NA; J: TRBJ2-5
DNA: TGTGCCAGCAGCTACTGGACAGCGGGGGAAGCTTTCTTT; CDR3: CASSYWTAGEAFF; size: once; V: TRBV5-4; D: NA; J: TRBJ1-1
DNA: TGTGCCAGCAGCGTAGCATTAGCGGGGGGGTACAATGAGCAGTTCTTC; CDR3: CASSVALAGGYNEQFF; size: NA; V: TRBV9; D: TRBD2; J: TRBJ2-1
DNA: TGTGCCAGCAGGCAGGGGGCGCGGGGCTACACCTTC; CDR3: CASRQGARGYTF; size: NA; V: TRBV5-6; D: TRBD1; J: TRBJ1-2